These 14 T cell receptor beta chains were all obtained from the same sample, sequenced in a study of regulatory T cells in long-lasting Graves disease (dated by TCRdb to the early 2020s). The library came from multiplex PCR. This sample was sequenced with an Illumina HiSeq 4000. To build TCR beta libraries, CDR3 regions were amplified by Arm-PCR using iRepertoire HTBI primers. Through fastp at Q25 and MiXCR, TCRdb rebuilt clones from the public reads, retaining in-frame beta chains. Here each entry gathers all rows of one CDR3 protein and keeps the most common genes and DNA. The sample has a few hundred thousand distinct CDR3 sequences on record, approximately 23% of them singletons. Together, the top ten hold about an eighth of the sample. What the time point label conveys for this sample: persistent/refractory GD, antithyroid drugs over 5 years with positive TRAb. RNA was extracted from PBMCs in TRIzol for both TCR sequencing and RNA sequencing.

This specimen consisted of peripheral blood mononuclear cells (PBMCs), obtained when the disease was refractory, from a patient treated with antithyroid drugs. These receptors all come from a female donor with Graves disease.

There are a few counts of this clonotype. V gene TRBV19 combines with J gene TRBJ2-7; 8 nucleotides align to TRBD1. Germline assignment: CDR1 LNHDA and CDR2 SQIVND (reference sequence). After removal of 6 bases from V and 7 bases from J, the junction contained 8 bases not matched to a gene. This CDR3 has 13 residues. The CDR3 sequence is CASSTTGDGEQYF. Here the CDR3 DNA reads TGTGCCAGTAGCACGACAGGGGATGGGGAGCAGTACTTC.

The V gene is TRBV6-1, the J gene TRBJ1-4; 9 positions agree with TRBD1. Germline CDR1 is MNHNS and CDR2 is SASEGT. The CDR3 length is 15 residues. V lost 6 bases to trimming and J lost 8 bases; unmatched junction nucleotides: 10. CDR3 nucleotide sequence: TGTGCCAGCAGCCAAAAACAGGGGGCGCGGGAAAAACTGTTTTTT. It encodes CASSQKQGAREKLFF.

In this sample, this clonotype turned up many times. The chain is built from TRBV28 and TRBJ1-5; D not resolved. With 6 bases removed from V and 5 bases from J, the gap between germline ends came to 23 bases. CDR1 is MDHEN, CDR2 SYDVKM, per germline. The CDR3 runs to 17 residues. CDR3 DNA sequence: TGTGCCAGCAGCCCTCCGGGAGGGCCCAGGCGAGATCAGCCCCAGCATTTT. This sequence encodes CASSPPGGPRRDQPQHF.

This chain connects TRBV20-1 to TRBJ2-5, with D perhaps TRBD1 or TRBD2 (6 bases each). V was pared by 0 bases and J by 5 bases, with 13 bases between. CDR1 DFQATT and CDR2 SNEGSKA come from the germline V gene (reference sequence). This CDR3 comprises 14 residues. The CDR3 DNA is TGCAGTGCTAGAGATTTGGGGGGCAGGGAGACCCAGTACTTC. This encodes CSARDLGGRETQYF.

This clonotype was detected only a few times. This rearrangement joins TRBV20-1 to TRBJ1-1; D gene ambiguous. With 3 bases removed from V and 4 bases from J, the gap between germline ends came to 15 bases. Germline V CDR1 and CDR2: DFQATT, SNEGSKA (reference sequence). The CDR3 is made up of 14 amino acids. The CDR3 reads CSARSPDPGTEAFF. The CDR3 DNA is TGCAGTGCTAGGTCGCCGGATCCGGGCACTGAAGCTTTCTTT.

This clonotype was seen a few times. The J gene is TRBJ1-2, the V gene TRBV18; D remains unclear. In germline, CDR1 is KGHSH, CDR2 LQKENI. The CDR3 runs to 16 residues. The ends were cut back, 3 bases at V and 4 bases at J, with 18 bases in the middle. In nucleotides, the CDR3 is TGTGCCAGCTCACCTACTGGGGAGAGTAGGGTCTATGGCTACACCTTC. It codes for CASSPTGESRVYGYTF. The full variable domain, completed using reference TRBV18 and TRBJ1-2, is NAGVMQNPRHLVRRRGQEARLRCSPMKGHSHVYWYRQLPEEGLKFMVYLQKENIIDESGMPKERFSAEFPKEGPSILRIQQVVRGDSAAYFCASSPTGESRVYGYTFGSGTRLTVV.

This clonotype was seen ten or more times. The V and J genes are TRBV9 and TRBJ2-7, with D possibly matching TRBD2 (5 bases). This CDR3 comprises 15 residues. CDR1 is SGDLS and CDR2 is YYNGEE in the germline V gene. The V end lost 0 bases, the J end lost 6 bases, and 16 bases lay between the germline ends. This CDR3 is CASSVADSGSGEQYF. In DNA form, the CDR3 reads TGTGCCAGCAGCGTAGCTGATTCGGGATCGGGCGAGCAGTACTTC.

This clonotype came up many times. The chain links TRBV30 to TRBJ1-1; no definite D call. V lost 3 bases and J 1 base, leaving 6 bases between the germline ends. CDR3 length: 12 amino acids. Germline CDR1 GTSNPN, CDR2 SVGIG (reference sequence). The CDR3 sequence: CAWRRWNTEAFF. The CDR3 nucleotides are TGTGCCTGGAGACGGTGGAACACTGAAGCTTTCTTT.

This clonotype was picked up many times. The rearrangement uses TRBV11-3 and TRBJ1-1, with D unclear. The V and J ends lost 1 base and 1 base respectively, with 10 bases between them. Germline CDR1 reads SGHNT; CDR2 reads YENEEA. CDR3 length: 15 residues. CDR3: CASSLGPSGNTEAFF. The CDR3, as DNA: TGTGCCAGCAGCTTAGGGCCATCGGGGAACACTGAAGCTTTCTTT.

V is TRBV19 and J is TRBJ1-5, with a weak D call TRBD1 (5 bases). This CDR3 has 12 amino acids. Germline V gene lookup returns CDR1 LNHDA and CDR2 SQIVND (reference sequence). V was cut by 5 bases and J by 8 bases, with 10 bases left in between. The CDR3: CASSGDFEPQHF. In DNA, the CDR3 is TGTGCCAGTAGTGGGGACTTTGAGCCCCAGCATTTT.

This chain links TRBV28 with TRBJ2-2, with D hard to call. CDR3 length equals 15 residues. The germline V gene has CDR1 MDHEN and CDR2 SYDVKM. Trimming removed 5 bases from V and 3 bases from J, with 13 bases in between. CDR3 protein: CASSPPDRYTGELFF. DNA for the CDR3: TGTGCCAGCAGTCCTCCGGACCGGTACACCGGGGAGCTGTTTTTT.

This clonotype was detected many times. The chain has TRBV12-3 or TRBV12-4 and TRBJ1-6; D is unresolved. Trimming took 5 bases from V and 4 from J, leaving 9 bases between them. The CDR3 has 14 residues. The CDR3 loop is CASSRGRYNSPLHF. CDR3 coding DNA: TGTGCCAGCAGTCGCGGCCGGTATAATTCACCCCTCCACTTT.

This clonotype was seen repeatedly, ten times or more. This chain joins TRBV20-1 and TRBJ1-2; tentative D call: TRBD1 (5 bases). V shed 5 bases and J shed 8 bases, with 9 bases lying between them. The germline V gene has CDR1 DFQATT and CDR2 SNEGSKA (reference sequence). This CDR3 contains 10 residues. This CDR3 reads CSARREGYTF. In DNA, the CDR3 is TGCAGTGCTCGCAGGGAGGGCTACACCTTC.

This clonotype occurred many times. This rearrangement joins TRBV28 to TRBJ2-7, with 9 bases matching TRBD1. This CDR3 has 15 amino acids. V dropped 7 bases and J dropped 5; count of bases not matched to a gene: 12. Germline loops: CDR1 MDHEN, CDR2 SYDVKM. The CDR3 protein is CASTRGGTGYNEQYF. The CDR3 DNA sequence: TGTGCCAGCACCCGGGGTGGGACAGGGTACAACGAGCAGTACTTC.